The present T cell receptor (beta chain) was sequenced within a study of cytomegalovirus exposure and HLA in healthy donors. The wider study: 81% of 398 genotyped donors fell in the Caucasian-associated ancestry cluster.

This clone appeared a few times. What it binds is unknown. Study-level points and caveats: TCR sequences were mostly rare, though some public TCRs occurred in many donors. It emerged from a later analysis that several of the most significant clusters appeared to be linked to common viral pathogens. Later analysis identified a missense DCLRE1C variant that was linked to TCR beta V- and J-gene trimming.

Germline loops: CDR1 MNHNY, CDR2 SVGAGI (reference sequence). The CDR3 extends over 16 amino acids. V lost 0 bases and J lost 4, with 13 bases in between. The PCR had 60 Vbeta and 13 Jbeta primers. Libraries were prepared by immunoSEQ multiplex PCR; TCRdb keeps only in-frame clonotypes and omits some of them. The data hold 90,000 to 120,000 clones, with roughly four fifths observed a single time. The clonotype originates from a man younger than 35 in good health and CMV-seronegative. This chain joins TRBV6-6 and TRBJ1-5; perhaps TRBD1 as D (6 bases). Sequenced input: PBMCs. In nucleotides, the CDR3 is TGTGCCAGCAGTTACTCGATCAGGGGCGGTAATCAGCCCCAGCATTTT. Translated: CASSYSIRGGNQPQHF.